Shown below are 19 T cell receptor beta chains from a single sample sequenced in a study of T cell changes during pregnancy in multiple sclerosis. Repertoires were generated with immunoSEQ multiplex PCR, while TCRdb's copy carries only in-frame clones and drops some. The data contain more than 85,000 clones, over 85% of them singletons. The source was peripheral blood, collected after pregnancy. These receptors were taken from a female donor in good health, enrolled as a control in a pregnancy study.

This chain uses TRBV28 with TRBJ2-7; possible D gene TRBD1, 6 bases. V was cut by 4 bases and J by 6 bases, with 16 bases left in between. The CDR3 length is 14 residues. Germline V gene sequence: CDR1 MDHEN, CDR2 SYDVKM. The CDR3 DNA reads TGTGCCAGCAGTTCTCCATCAGGGGATGGCGAGCAGTACTTC. It translates to CASSSPSGDGEQYF.

The chain is built from TRBV28 and TRBJ1-2; TRBD1 matches at 7 bases. The CDR3 has 13 residues. Trimming at V came to 6 bases and at J to 4 bases, leaving 5 bases not matched to a gene. The germline V gene has CDR1 MDHEN and CDR2 SYDVKM. In DNA form, the CDR3 reads TGTGCCAGCAGCTTGACAGGGCCCTATGGCTACACCTTC. It specifies CASSLTGPYGYTF.

This chain joins TRBV5-1 and TRBJ1-5; D unresolved. Germline V CDR1 and CDR2: SGHRS, YFSETQ. Trimming cost V 0 bases and J 1 base, with 5 bases left between them. CDR3 length: 14 amino acids. DNA for the CDR3: TGCGCCAGCAGCTTGGCCCCAAGCAATCAGCCCCAGCATTTT. Its protein product is CASSLAPSNQPQHF.

The V and J genes are TRBV5-8 and TRBJ1-5, with a possible D match to TRBD1 (5 bases). The CDR3 runs to 16 residues. Germline values: CDR1 SGHTS, CDR2 YDEGEE. The ends were cut back, 3 bases at V and 0 bases at J, with 13 bases in the middle. In nucleotides, the CDR3 is TGTGCCAGCAGCTCAGACGGGGGGTATAGCAATCAGCCCCAGCATTTT. As protein: CASSSDGGYSNQPQHF.

This sequence joins TRBV5-1 and TRBJ2-2; the match to TRBD1 covers 10 bases. The CDR3 totals 16 residues. Trimming took 2 bases from V and 7 from J; bases not matched to a gene: 8. Per germline, CDR1 SGHRS and CDR2 YFSETQ. The CDR3 is CASSLRQGASYGELFF. Here the CDR3 DNA reads TGCGCCAGCAGCTTACGACAGGGGGCCTCGTACGGGGAGCTGTTTTTT.

This chain connects TRBV13 to TRBJ1-1; D is perhaps TRBD1 (6 bases). Trimming took off 0 bases at V and 7 bases at J, with 6 bases between the two ends. The CDR3 length is 12 residues. Germline V gene lookup returns CDR1 PRHDT and CDR2 FYEKMQ (reference sequence). The CDR3 region has the DNA TGTGCCAGCAGCTTAGGGGACAGTGAAGCTTTCTTT. Translation: CASSLGDSEAFF.

This clone has just one count. The J gene is TRBJ2-7, the V gene TRBV4-1; possibly TRBD2 for D (6 bases). Per germline, CDR1 MGHRA and CDR2 YSYEKL. The CDR3 consists of 20 residues. Trimming pared 0 bases from V and 5 bases from J, leaving 29 bases between. The CDR3 is CASSQDEAVLAYRGRDEQYF. CDR3 nucleotides: TGCGCCAGCAGCCAAGATGAGGCCGTCCTAGCGTACCGCGGCCGGGACGAGCAGTACTTC.

The chain recombines TRBV2 with TRBJ2-7; D may be TRBD1 (6 bases). The CDR3 runs to 16 residues. From germline, CDR1 is SNHLY and CDR2 FYNNEI. Trimming took 4 bases from V and 6 from J, leaving 22 bases between them. The CDR3 protein is CASSVTEPAKGVEQYF. The DNA of the CDR3 is TGTGCCAGCAGTGTAACAGAGCCGGCTAAGGGGGTCGAGCAGTACTTC.

The J gene is TRBJ2-3, the V gene TRBV5-6; weak D call: TRBD1 (6 bases). The CDR3 spans 13 residues. The germline V and J ends were trimmed by 5 bases and 4 bases, with 11 bases remaining between them. Germline loops: CDR1 SGHDT, CDR2 YYEEEE. This chain's CDR3 is CASRPGAADTQYF. The CDR3 nucleotides read TGTGCCAGCAGGCCAGGGGCAGCAGATACGCAGTATTTT.

This clone was observed a single time. This chain connects TRBV5-1 to TRBJ2-1; tentative D call: TRBD2 (7 bases). The CDR3 length is 16 residues. Germline V lookup: CDR1 SGHRS, CDR2 YFSETQ. V was cut by 4 bases and J by 9 bases, with 23 bases left in between. Written as DNA, the CDR3 is TGCGCCAGCAGCCCCCCTCTAGCGGCGGAGGGGGGTGAGCAGTTCTTC. It yields the protein CASSPPLAAEGGEQFF.

The chain combines TRBV2 with TRBJ2-6; TRBD1 aligns across 7 bases. The CDR3 runs to 14 residues. Germline V gives CDR1 SNHLY, CDR2 FYNNEI. After removal of 4 bases from V and 3 bases from J, the junction contained 0 bases not matched to a gene. Here the CDR3 reads CASSAGGGANVLTF. CDR3 DNA sequence: TGTGCCAGCAGTGCAGGGGGTGGGGCCAACGTCCTGACTTTC.

The chain recombines TRBV27 with TRBJ2-7; TRBD1 aligns across 8 bases. CDR3 length equals 13 residues. J was trimmed by 5 bases and V by 5 bases; bases with no gene match: 5. The V gene's germline CDR1 is MNHEY and CDR2 SMNVEV (reference sequence). The CDR3 DNA is TGTGCCAGCAGTCGGAACAGGGGGGACGAGCAGTACTTC. Its translation is CASSRNRGDEQYF.

The chain links TRBV5-1 to TRBJ2-1; D is perhaps TRBD1 (5 bases). Germline CDR1 is SGHRS and CDR2 is YFSETQ. The CDR3 contains 15 residues. V gave up 0 bases and J gave up 2 bases, with 9 bases separating them. CDR3 DNA: TGCGCCAGCAGCTTGGTTCAGGGCCCCTACAATGAGCAGTTCTTC. Translating it yields CASSLVQGPYNEQFF.

The chain uses TRBV6-5 and TRBJ2-3, with no clear D. Germline V gene sequence: CDR1 MNHEY, CDR2 SVGAGI. This CDR3 is 16 amino acids long. Trimming pared 0 bases from V and 4 bases from J, leaving 14 bases between. The CDR3 spells CASSYSIGSLADTQYF. CDR3 in DNA: TGTGCCAGCAGTTACTCGATCGGTAGTTTAGCAGATACGCAGTATTTT.

The CDR3 DNA is TGCGCCAGCAGCCCGGGGAGGGCCGGGGGAGATACGCAGTATTTT. It specifies CASSPGRAGGDTQYF. The chain uses TRBV5-1 and TRBJ2-3; 7 bases fit TRBD2. With 4 bases clipped from V and 5 bases from J, the junction kept 10 bases outside the gene matches. Germline V CDR1 and CDR2: SGHRS, YFSETQ. The CDR3 runs 15 residues.

The chain combines TRBV28 with TRBJ2-7, with a possible D match to TRBD1 (6 bases). The germline V gene has CDR1 MDHEN and CDR2 SYDVKM. The CDR3 sequence is 14 residues long. Trimming pared 8 bases from V and 0 bases from J, leaving 14 bases between. CDR3 in amino acids: CASHRTVGSYEQYF. Written as DNA, the CDR3 is TGTGCCAGCCATAGGACAGTCGGCTCCTACGAGCAGTACTTC. The full variable domain, rest sourced from reference TRBV28 and TRBJ2-7, is DVKVTQSSRYLVKRTGEKVFLECVQDMDHENMFWYRQDPGLGLRLIYFSYDVKMKEKGDIPEGYSVSREKKERFSLILESASTNQTSMYLCASHRTVGSYEQYFGPGTRLTVT.

J is TRBJ2-7 and V is TRBV5-6; possible D gene TRBD1, 5 bases. The CDR3 sequence is 13 residues long. Trimming took off 1 base at V and 3 bases at J, with 8 bases between the two ends. Per the germline V gene, CDR1 is SGHDT and CDR2 is YYEEEE. The CDR3 region has the DNA TGTGCCAGCAGCTTGCCAGGGAACTACGAGCAGTACTTC. Protein sequence: CASSLPGNYEQYF. The whole variable domain, filled in from reference TRBV5-6 and TRBJ2-7, reads DAGVTQSPTHLIKTRGQQVTLRCSPKSGHDTVSWYQQALGQGPQFIFQYYEEEERQRGNFPDRFSGHQFPNYSSELNVNALLLGDSALYLCASSLPGNYEQYFGPGTRLTVT.

V is TRBV7-2 and J is TRBJ2-7, with 10 bases aligning to TRBD2. The CDR3 length is 13 residues. The ends lost 8 bases at V and 7 bases at J; junction bases unmatched: 8. CDR1 is SGHTA and CDR2 is FQGNSA in the germline V gene. The CDR3 loop is CASGGGLAREQYF. DNA for the CDR3: TGTGCCAGCGGGGGGGGACTAGCGAGGGAGCAGTACTTC.

The chain couples TRBV27 to TRBJ2-3, with 9 nucleotides matching TRBD2. Per germline, CDR1 MNHEY and CDR2 SMNVEV (reference sequence). Germline trimming cut 4 bases from V and 2 bases from J; bases unmatched to any gene: 7. This CDR3 has 16 residues. DNA for the CDR3: TGTGCCAGCAGTTATGCGGGAGGGGAGTACACAGATACGCAGTATTTT. Amino acid sequence: CASSYAGGEYTDTQYF.